This T cell receptor (beta chain) was captured in a study of blood T cell repertoires in COVID-19. Overall study: Researchers got acute and convalescent COVID-19 samples from the United States, Italy and Spain. From T cells, B-cell-depleted T cells, or PBMCs came the material, which was cDNA or gDNA.

CDR3 length: 16 residues. Trimming cost V 0 bases and J 1 base, with 9 bases left between them. Germline V gives CDR1 SGHVS, CDR2 FNYEAQ. Per the original data handling: For nucleated cells, counts were estimated from reference gene primer amplification. Method: immunoSEQ multiplex PCR; TCRdb's copy keeps in-frame clones and lacks some. V and J calls and clone size come straight from that table; D and trimming were deduced from the DNA. The sample holds nearly 350,000 clones, about 90% seen once. This clone was recorded once. Cohort 3 donors were reported recovered after two negative PCRs, clearance, or symptom resolution.

The chain combines TRBV7-6 with TRBJ2-2; no clear D gene. This receptor was identified in a woman younger than 45 who had recovered from COVID-19. Source material: PBMCs or T cells enriched from blood (not recorded which). As DNA, the CDR3 is TGTGCCAGCAGCTTAGCGTATGGCGGGAACACCGGGGAGCTGTTTTTT. Protein: CASSLAYGGNTGELFF.